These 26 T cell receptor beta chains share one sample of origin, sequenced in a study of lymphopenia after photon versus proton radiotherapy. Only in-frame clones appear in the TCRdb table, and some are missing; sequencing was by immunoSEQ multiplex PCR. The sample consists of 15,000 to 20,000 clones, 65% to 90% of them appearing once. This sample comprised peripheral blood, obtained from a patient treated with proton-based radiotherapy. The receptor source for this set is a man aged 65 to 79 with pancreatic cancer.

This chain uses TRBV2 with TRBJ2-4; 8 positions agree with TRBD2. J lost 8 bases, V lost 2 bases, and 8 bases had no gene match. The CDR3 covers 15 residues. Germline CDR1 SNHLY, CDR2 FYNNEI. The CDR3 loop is CASSELAGGGDIQYF. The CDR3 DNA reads TGTGCCAGCAGTGAACTAGCGGGTGGGGGGGACATTCAGTACTTC.

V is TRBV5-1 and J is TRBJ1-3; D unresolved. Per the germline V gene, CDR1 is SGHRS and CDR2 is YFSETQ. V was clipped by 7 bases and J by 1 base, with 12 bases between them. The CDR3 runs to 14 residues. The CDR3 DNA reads TGCGCCAGCTCTAACGGGCTATCTGGAAACACCATATATTTT. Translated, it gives CASSNGLSGNTIYF.

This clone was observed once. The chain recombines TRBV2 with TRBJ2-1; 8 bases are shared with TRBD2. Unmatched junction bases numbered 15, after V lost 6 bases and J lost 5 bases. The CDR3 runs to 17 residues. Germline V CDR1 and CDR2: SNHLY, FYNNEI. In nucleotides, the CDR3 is TGTGCCAGCAGCGGACCACTCGCGACTAGCGACCACAATGAGCAGTTCTTC. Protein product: CASSGPLATSDHNEQFF.

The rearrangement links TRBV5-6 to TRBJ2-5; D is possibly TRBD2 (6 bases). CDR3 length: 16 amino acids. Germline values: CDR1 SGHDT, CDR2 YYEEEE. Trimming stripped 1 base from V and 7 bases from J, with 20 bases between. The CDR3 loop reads CASSLWREGSKRTQYF. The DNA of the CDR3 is TGTGCCAGCAGCTTGTGGAGGGAAGGTTCTAAGAGGACCCAGTACTTC.

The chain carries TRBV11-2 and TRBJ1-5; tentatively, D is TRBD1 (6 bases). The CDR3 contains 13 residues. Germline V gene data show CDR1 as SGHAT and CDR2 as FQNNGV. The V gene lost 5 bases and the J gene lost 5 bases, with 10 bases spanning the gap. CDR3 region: CASSLGGHQPQHF. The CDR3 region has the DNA TGTGCCAGCAGCCTGGGGGGGCATCAGCCCCAGCATTTT.

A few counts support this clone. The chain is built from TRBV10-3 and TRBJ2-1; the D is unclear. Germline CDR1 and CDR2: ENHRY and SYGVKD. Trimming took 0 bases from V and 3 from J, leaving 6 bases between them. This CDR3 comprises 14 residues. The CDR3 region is CAISESEDYNEQFF. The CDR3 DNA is TGTGCCATCAGTGAGTCTGAGGACTACAATGAGCAGTTCTTC.

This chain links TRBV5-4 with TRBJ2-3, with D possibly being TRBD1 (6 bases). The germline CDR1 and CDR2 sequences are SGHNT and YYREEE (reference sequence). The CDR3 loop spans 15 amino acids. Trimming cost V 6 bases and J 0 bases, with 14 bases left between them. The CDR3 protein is CASTPGDSSTDTQYF. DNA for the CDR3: TGTGCCAGCACGCCAGGGGATTCCAGCACAGATACGCAGTATTTT.

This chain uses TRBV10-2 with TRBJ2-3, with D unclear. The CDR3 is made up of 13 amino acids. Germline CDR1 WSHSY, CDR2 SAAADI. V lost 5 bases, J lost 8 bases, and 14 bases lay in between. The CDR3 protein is CASSSATQATQYF. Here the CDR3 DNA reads TGCGCCAGCAGTTCGGCGACTCAGGCTACGCAGTATTTT.

CDR3 bases: TGTGCCAGCAGCTTGGGGGGGGCAGGGAGGTCCGCAGATACGCAGTATTTT. It codes for CASSLGGAGRSADTQYF. This chain uses TRBV11-3 with TRBJ2-3; TRBD2 might be the D (7 bases). The CDR3 consists of 17 residues. From germline, CDR1 is SGHNT and CDR2 YENEEA. The V and J ends lost 3 bases and 4 bases respectively, with 20 bases between them.

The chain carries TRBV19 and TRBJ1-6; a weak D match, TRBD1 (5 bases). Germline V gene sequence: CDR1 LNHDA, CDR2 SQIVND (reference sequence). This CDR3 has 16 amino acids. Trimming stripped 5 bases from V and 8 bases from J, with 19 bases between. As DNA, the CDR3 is TGTGCCAGTAGTGTCGGGACTCTCTATGGTGATTCACCCCTCCACTTT. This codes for CASSVGTLYGDSPLHF. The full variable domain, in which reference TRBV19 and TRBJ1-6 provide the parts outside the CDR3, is DGGITQSPKYLFRKEGQNVTLSCEQNLNHDAMYWYRQDPGQGLRLIYYSQIVNDFQKGDIAEGYSVSREKKESFPLTVTSAQKNPTAFYLCASSVGTLYGDSPLHFGNGTRLTVT.

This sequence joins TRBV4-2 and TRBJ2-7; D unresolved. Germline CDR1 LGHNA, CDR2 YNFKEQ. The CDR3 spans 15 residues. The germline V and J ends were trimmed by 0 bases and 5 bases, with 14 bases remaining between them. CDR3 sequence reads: CASSQEPTRLNEQYF. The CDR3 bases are TGTGCCAGCAGCCAAGAACCGACTCGGCTTAACGAGCAGTACTTC.

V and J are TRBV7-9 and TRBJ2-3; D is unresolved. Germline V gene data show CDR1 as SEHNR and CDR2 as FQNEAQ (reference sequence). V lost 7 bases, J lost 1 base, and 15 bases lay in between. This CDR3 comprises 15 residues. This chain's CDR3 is CASTQYDLGTDTQYF. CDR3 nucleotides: TGTGCCAGCACCCAATACGATCTTGGCACAGATACGCAGTATTTT.

The CDR3, as DNA: TGTGCCAGCAATCCTAGGCCAGATACGCAGTATTTT. This codes for CASNPRPDTQYF. The V call is TRBV2, the J call TRBJ2-3, with no clear D. The germline CDR1 and CDR2 sequences are SNHLY and FYNNEI. Trimming removed 7 bases from V and 4 bases from J, with 9 bases in between. This CDR3 has 12 residues. The variable domain in full, with the rest retrieved from reference TRBV2 and TRBJ2-3, is EPEVTQTPSHQVTQMGQEVILRCVPISNHLYFYWYRQILGQKVEFLVSFYNNEISEKSEIFDDQFSVERPDGSNFTLKIRSTKLEDSAMYFCASNPRPDTQYFGPGTRLTVL.

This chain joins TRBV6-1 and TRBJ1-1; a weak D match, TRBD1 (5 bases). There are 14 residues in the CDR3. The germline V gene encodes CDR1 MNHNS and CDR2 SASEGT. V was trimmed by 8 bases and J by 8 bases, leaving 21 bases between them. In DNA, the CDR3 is TGTGCCAGCTCCAAAGTGGGGGGAGGAAGGGAAGCTTTCTTT. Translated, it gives CASSKVGGGREAFF.

The CDR3 DNA is TGTGCCAGCAGCTTAGACGGGAGATTAGAAGCTTTCTTT. Translated: CASSLDGRLEAFF. This sequence joins TRBV11-2 and TRBJ1-1; no clear D. This CDR3 contains 13 residues. V gave up 0 bases and J gave up 8 bases, with 10 bases separating them. From germline, CDR1 is SGHAT and CDR2 FQNNGV.

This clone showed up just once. CDR3 sequence (DNA): TGCAGCGTTCGCGGGGCCAGCGGGAGTAGCACAGATACGCAGTATTTT. Its protein product is CSVRGASGSSTDTQYF. V is TRBV29-1 and J is TRBJ2-3; 8 positions agree with TRBD2. V gave up 5 bases and J gave up 0 bases; unmatched junction bases: 10. The germline V gene has CDR1 SQVTM and CDR2 ANQGSEA. This CDR3 is built from 16 residues.

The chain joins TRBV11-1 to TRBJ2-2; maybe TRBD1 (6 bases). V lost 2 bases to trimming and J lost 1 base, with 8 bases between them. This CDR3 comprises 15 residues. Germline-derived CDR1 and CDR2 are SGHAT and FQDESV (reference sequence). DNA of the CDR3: TGTGCCAGCAGCTTACTAGGGGGGAACACCGGGGAGCTGTTTTTT. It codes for CASSLLGGNTGELFF.

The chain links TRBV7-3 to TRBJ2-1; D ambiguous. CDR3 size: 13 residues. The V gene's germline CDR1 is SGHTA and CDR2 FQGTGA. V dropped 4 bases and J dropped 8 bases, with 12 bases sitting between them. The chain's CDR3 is CASSSRFGHEQFF. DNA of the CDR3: TGTGCCAGCAGCTCTCGGTTCGGCCATGAGCAGTTCTTC.

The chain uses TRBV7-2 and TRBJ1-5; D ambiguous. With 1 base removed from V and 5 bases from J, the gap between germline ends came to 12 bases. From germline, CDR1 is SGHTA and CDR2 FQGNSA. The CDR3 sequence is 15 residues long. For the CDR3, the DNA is TGTGCCAGCAGCTTAGAAGGCGGTTCCTATCAGCCCCAGCATTTT. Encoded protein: CASSLEGGSYQPQHF. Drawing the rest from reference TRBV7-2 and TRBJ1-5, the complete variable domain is GAGVSQSPSNKVTEKGKDVELRCDPISGHTALYWYRQSLGQGLEFLIYFQGNSAPDKSGLPSDRFSAERTGGSVSTLTIQRTQQEDSAVYLCASSLEGGSYQPQHFGDGTRLSIL.

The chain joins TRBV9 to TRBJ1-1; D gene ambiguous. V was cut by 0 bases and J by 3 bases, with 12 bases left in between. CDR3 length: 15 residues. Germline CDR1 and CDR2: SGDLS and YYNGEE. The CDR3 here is CASSVGSLSDTEAFF. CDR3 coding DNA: TGTGCCAGCAGCGTAGGGAGTTTATCGGACACTGAAGCTTTCTTT.

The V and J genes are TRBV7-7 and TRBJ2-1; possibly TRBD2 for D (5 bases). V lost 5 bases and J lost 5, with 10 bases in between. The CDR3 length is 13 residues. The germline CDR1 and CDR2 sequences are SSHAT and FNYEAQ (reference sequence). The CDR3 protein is CASSPNGNNEQFF. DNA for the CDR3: TGTGCCAGCAGCCCGAACGGGAACAATGAGCAGTTCTTC.

DNA of the CDR3: TGTGCCAGCAGCCACCCCCCGGGACGGACCCCTTGGGAGCAGTACTTC. It translates to CASSHPPGRTPWEQYF. The chain uses TRBV5-6 and TRBJ2-7; D possibly matches TRBD1 or TRBD2 (5 bases each). Between the trimmed V and J ends, which lost 4 bases and 7 bases, there was a span of 24 bases. This CDR3 is 16 amino acids long. Germline V gene lookup returns CDR1 SGHDT and CDR2 YYEEEE.

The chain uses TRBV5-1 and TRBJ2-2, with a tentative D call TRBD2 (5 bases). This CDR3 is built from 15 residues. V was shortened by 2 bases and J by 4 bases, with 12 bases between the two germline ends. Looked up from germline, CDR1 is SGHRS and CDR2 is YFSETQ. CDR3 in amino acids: CASSFDGKRTGELFF. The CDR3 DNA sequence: TGCGCCAGCAGCTTCGACGGGAAGCGCACCGGGGAGCTGTTTTTT.

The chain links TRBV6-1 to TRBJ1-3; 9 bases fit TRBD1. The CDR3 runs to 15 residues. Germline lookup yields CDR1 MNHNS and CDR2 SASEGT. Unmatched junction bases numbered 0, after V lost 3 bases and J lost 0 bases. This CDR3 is CASSEDRGSGNTIYF. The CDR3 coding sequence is TGTGCCAGCAGTGAGGACAGGGGCTCTGGAAACACCATATATTTT.

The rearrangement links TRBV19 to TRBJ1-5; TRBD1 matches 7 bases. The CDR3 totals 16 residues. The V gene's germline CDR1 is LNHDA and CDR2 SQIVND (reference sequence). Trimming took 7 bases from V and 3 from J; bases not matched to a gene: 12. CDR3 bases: TGTGCCAGTATGAGGACCAGACAGGGTATCAATCAGCCCCAGCATTTT. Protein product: CASMRTRQGINQPQHF.

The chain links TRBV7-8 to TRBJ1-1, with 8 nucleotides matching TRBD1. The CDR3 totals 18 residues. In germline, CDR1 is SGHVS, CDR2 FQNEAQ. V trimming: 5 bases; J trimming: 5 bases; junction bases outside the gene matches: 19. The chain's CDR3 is CASSPTLPGQASRTEAFF. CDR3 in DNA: TGTGCCAGCAGCCCCACCCTCCCGGGACAGGCCTCGAGGACTGAAGCTTTCTTT.